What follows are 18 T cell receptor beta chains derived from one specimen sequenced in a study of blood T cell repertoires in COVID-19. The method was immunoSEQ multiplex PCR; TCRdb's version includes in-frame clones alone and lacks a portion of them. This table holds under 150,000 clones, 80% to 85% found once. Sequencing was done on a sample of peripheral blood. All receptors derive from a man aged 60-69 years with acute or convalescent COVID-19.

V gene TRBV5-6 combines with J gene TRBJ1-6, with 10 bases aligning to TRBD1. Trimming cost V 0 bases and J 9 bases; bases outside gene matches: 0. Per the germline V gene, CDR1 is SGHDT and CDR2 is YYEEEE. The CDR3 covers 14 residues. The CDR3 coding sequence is TGTGCCAGCAGCTTGGGGACAGGGGGTTCACCCCTCCACTTT. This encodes CASSLGTGGSPLHF.

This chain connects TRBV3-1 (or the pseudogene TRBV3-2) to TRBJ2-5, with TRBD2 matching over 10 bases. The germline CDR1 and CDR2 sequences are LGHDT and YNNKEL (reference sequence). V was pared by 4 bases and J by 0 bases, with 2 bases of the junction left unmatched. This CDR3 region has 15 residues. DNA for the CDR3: TGTGCCAGCAGCCGGACTAGCGGACACCAAGAGACCCAGTACTTC. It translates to CASSRTSGHQETQYF.

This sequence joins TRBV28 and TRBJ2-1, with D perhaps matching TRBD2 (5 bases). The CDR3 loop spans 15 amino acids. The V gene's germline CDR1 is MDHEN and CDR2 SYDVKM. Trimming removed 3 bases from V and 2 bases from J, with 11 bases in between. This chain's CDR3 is CASSLLDSPYNEQFF. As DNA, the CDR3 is TGTGCCAGCAGTTTGTTGGACTCCCCCTACAATGAGCAGTTCTTC. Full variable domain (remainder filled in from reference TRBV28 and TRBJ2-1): DVKVTQSSRYLVKRTGEKVFLECVQDMDHENMFWYRQDPGLGLRLIYFSYDVKMKEKGDIPEGYSVSREKKERFSLILESASTNQTSMYLCASSLLDSPYNEQFFGPGTRLTVL.

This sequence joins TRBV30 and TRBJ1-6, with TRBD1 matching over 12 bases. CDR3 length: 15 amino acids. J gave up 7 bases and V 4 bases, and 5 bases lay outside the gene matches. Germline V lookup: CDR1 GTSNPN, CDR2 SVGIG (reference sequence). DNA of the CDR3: TGTGCCTGGACGGGACAGGGGGCGACGAATTCACCCCTCCACTTT. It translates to CAWTGQGATNSPLHF. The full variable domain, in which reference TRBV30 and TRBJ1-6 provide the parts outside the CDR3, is SQTIHQWPATLVQPVGSPLSLECTVEGTSNPNLYWYRQAAGRGLQLLFYSVGIGQISSEVPQNLSASRPQDRQFILSSKKLLLSDSGFYLCAWTGQGATNSPLHFGNGTRLTVT.

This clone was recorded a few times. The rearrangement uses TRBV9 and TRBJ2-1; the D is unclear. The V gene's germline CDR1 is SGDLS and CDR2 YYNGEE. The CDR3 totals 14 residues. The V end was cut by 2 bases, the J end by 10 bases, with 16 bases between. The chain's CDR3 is CASSVRSKSAEQFF. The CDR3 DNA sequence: TGTGCCAGCAGCGTTAGGAGTAAGTCAGCCGAGCAGTTCTTC. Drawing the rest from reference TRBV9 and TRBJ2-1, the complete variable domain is DSGVTQTPKHLITATGQRVTLRCSPRSGDLSVYWYQQSLDQGLQFLIQYYNGEERAKGNILERFSAQQFPDLHSELNLSSLELGDSALYFCASSVRSKSAEQFFGPGTRLTVL.

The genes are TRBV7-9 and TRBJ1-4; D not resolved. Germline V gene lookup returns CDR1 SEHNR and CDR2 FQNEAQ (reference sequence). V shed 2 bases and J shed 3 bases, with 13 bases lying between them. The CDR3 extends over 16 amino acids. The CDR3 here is CASSLTPPSSNEKLFF. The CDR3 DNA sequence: TGTGCCAGCAGCTTAACTCCACCATCCTCTAATGAAAAACTGTTTTTT. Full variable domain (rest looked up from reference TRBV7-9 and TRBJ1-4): DTGVSQNPRHKITKRGQNVTFRCDPISEHNRLYWYRQTLGQGPEFLTYFQNEAQLEKSRLLSDRFSAERPKGSFSTLEIQRTEQGDSAMYLCASSLTPPSSNEKLFFGSGTQLSVL.

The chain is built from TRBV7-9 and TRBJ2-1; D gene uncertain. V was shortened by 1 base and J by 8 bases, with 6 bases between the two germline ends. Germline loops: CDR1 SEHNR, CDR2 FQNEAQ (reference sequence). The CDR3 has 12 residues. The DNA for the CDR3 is TGTGCCAGCAGCTTAGGTCAGGATGAGCAGTTCTTC. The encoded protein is CASSLGQDEQFF.

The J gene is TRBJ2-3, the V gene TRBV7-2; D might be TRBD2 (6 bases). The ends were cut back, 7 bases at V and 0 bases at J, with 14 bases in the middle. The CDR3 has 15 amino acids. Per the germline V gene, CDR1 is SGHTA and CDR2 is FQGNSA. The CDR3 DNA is TGTGCCAGCACCGCGCTGGGGAGGAGCACAGATACGCAGTATTTT. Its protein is CASTALGRSTDTQYF.

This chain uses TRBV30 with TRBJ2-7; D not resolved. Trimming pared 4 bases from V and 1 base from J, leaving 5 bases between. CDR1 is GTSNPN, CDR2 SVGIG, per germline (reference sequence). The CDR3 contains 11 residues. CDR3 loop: CAWTGSYEQYF. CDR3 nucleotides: TGTGCCTGGACAGGTTCCTACGAGCAGTACTTC. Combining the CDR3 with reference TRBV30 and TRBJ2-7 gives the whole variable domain SQTIHQWPATLVQPVGSPLSLECTVEGTSNPNLYWYRQAAGRGLQLLFYSVGIGQISSEVPQNLSASRPQDRQFILSSKKLLLSDSGFYLCAWTGSYEQYFGPGTRLTVT.

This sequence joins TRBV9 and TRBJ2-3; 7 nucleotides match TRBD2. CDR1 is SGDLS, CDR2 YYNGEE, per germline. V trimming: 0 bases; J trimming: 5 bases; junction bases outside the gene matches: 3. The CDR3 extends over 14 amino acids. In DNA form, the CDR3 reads TGTGCCAGCAGCGTAGCTACGGGGGGAGATACGCAGTATTTT. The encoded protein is CASSVATGGDTQYF.

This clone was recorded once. Written as DNA, the CDR3 is TGCGCCAGCAGCTTCGGGACAGGATACGCTGAAGCTTTCTTT. Amino acids: CASSFGTGYAEAFF. The chain is built from TRBV5-1 and TRBJ1-1, with TRBD1 identical over 8 bases. The germline CDR1 and CDR2 sequences are SGHRS and YFSETQ. The CDR3 length is 14 residues. J lost 6 bases, V lost 2 bases, and 6 bases had no gene match.

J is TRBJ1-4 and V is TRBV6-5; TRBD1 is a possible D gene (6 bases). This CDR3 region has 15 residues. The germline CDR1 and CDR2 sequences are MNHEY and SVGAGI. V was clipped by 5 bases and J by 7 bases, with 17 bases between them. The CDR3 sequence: CASSPRQDLSEKLFF. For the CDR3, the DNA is TGTGCCAGCAGTCCCCGACAGGATTTAAGTGAAAAACTGTTTTTT.

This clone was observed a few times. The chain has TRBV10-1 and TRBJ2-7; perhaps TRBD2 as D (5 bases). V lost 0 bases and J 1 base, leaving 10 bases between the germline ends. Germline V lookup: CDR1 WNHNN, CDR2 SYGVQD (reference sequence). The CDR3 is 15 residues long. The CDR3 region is CASSESDSLSYEQYF. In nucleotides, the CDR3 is TGCGCCAGCAGTGAGTCGGACTCCTTATCCTACGAGCAGTACTTC.

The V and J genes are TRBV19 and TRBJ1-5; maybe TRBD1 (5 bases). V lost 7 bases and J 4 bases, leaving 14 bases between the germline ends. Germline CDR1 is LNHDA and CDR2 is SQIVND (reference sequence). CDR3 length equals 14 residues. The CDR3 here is CASTQLGPNQPQHF. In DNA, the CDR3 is TGTGCCAGTACCCAGTTGGGGCCTAATCAGCCCCAGCATTTT.

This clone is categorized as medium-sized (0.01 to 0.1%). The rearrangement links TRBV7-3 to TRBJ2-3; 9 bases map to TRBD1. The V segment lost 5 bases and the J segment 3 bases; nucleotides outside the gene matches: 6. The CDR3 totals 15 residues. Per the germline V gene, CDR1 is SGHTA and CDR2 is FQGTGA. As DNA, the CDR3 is TGTGCCAGCAGCGCGGACAGGGGTTGGACAGATACGCAGTATTTT. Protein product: CASSADRGWTDTQYF.

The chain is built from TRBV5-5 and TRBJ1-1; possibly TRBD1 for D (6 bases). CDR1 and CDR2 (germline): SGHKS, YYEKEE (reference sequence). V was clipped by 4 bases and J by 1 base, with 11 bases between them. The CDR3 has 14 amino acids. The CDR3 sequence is CASSRPGQNTEAFF. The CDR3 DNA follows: TGTGCCAGCAGCCGTCCGGGACAGAACACTGAAGCTTTCTTT.

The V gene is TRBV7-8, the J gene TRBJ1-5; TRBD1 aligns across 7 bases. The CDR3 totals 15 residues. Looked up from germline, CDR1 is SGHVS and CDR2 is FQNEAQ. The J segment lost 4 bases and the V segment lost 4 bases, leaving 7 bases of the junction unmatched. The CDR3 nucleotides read TGTGCCAGCAGCTCCGAGGGACAGTTGAATCAGCCCCAGCATTTT. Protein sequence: CASSSEGQLNQPQHF.

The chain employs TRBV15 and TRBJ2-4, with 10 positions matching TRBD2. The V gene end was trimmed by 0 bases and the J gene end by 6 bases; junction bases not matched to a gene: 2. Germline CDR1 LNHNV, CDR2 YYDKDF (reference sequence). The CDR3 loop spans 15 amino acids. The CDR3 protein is CATSRDRTSGNIQYF. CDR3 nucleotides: TGTGCCACCAGCAGAGACCGGACTAGCGGAAACATTCAGTACTTC. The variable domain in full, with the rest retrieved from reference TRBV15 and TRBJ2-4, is DAMVIQNPRYQVTQFGKPVTLSCSQTLNHNVMYWYQQKSSQAPKLLFHYYDKDFNNEADTPDNFQSRRPNTSFCFLDIRSPGLGDTAMYLCATSRDRTSGNIQYFGAGTRLSVL.